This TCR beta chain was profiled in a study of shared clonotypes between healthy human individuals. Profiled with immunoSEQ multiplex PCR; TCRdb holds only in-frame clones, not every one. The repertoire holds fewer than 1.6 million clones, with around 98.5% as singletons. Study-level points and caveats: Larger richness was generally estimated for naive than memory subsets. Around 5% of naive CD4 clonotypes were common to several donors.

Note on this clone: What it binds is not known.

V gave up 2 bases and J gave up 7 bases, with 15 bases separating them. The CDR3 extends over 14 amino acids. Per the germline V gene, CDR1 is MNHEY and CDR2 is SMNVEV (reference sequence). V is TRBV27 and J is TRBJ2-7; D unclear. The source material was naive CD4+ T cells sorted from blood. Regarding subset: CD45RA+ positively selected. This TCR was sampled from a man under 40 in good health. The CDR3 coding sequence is TGTGCCAGCAGTTTAACAGTCTGGGCGGAAGAGCAGTACTTC. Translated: CASSLTVWAEEQYF.